This T cell receptor beta chain was sequenced during a study of blood T cell repertoires in COVID-19. On the study more broadly: In each case, the material was cDNA or gDNA derived from T cells, B-cell-depleted T cells, or PBMCs.

Clones were sequenced by immunoSEQ multiplex PCR, and TCRdb holds only the in-frame ones, with some missing. The table has 56,000 or so clones, 85% to 90% seen once. There are 12 residues in the CDR3. The trim removed 1 base at V and 14 bases at J, leaving 6 bases unmatched. CDR1 and CDR2 (germline): MGHDK, SYGVNS. The material sequenced was peripheral blood. The sequence came from a human donor in a cohort sampled during active COVID-19. The V and J genes are TRBV25-1 and TRBJ2-3, with 7 bases lining up with TRBD1. DNA for the CDR3: TGTGCCAGCAGTGAATTCGTGACAGGGTGGTATTTT. It specifies CASSEFVTGWYF.